Listed here are 16 T cell receptor beta chains from one sample, sequenced in a study of T cell responses to AZD1222 COVID-19 vaccine. Profiled with immunoSEQ multiplex PCR; TCRdb holds only in-frame clones, not every one. The sample includes fewer than 150,000 clones, over 85% of them seen just once. The sample in question was peripheral blood, obtained on day 0 of AZD1222 vaccination. These TCRs come from an adult in good health.

The chain employs TRBV3-1 (or the pseudogene TRBV3-2) and TRBJ1-2; possibly TRBD1 for D (5 bases). The CDR3 extends over 13 amino acids. The V gene's germline CDR1 is LGHDT and CDR2 YNNKEL (reference sequence). Trimming pared 1 base from V and 4 bases from J, leaving 7 bases between. As DNA, the CDR3 is TGTGCCAGCAGCCAAGTGGGACTCTATGGCTACACCTTC. This gives the protein CASSQVGLYGYTF.

The gene calls are TRBV14 and TRBJ1-1; D gene ambiguous. Trimming stripped 0 bases from V and 0 bases from J, with 5 bases between. The CDR3 has 14 residues. Germline loops: CDR1 SGHDN, CDR2 FVKESK. CDR3 protein: CASSQDWMNTEAFF. DNA for the CDR3: TGTGCCAGCAGCCAAGATTGGATGAACACTGAAGCTTTCTTT. The full variable domain, rest sourced from reference TRBV14 and TRBJ1-1, is EAGVTQFPSHSVIEKGQTVTLRCDPISGHDNLYWYRRVMGKEIKFLLHFVKESKQDESGMPNNRFLAERTGGTYSTLKVQPAELEDSGVYFCASSQDWMNTEAFFGQGTRLTVV.

This chain links TRBV3-1 (or the pseudogene TRBV3-2) with TRBJ2-1; 7 positions match TRBD1. J was trimmed by 7 bases and V by 5 bases; bases with no gene match: 14. CDR1 is LGHDT and CDR2 is YNNKEL in the germline V gene (reference sequence). The CDR3 extends over 16 amino acids. CDR3 amino acids: CASSLRGLGERNEQFF. CDR3 nucleotides: TGTGCCAGCAGCTTAAGGGGGCTAGGGGAAAGGAATGAGCAGTTCTTC.

The gene calls are TRBV4-1 and TRBJ2-2, with 9 bases lining up with TRBD1. The CDR3 has 15 residues. The junction had 10 bases not matched to a gene; V was cut back by 5 bases and J by 9 bases. CDR1 and CDR2 from the germline V gene are MGHRA and YSYEKL. Here the CDR3 reads CASSSGTGFLRELFF. DNA for the CDR3: TGCGCCAGCAGCTCCGGGACAGGGTTCCTGCGGGAGCTGTTTTTT.

The chain carries TRBV29-1 and TRBJ1-2; 9 nucleotides match TRBD1. The junction had 11 bases not matched to a gene; V was cut back by 5 bases and J by 10 bases. CDR1 and CDR2 (germline): SQVTM, ANQGSEA. The CDR3 totals 13 residues. The CDR3 region is CSVPPGQGPNYTF. As DNA, the CDR3 is TGCAGCGTTCCACCGGGACAGGGCCCCAACTACACCTTC.

In this sample, this clone turned up once. This chain uses TRBV28 with TRBJ1-5; D gene ambiguous. CDR1 is MDHEN and CDR2 is SYDVKM in the germline V gene. V lost 7 bases to trimming and J lost 0 bases, with 16 bases between them. The CDR3 length is 16 residues. The CDR3 protein is CASTLGGADSNQPQHF. The DNA for the CDR3 is TGTGCCAGCACTCTCGGAGGCGCAGATAGCAATCAGCCCCAGCATTTT.

The V call is TRBV28, the J call TRBJ2-1, with a tentative D call TRBD2 (5 bases). The V end was cut by 3 bases, the J end by 8 bases, with 8 bases between. Germline lookup yields CDR1 MDHEN and CDR2 SYDVKM. This CDR3 region has 12 residues. Written as DNA, the CDR3 is TGTGCCAGCAGTTTTCCGGGATATGAGCAGTTCTTC. Its protein is CASSFPGYEQFF.

The CDR3: CASSGNTIYF. The CDR3 DNA sequence: TGTGCCAGCAGTGGAAACACCATATATTTT. This chain uses TRBV28 with TRBJ1-3; no reliable D call. Trimming left V 5 bases short and J 4 bases short, with 0 bases between. Per the germline V gene, CDR1 is MDHEN and CDR2 is SYDVKM. CDR3 size: 10 residues.

This chain links TRBV5-1 with TRBJ2-1; no clear D gene. The CDR3 contains 14 residues. Germline V gene data show CDR1 as SGHRS and CDR2 as YFSETQ. The V gene lost 6 bases and the J gene lost 5 bases, with 15 bases spanning the gap. The CDR3 loop reads CASKEERMDNEQFF. CDR3 DNA sequence: TGCGCCAGCAAGGAAGAACGGATGGACAATGAGCAGTTCTTC.

CDR3 DNA: TGTGCCAGCAGCCAAGGACTTAGGACCCAGTACTTC. Translating gives CASSQGLRTQYF. V gene TRBV14 combines with J gene TRBJ2-5; D ambiguous. The CDR3 extends over 12 amino acids. CDR1 is SGHDN and CDR2 is FVKESK in the germline V gene. The V end lost 1 base, the J end lost 7 bases, and 7 bases lay between the germline ends.

The V call is TRBV5-6, the J call TRBJ2-7; 7 positions match TRBD1. V lost 0 bases, J lost 5 bases, and 5 bases stayed unmatched. The CDR3 runs 14 residues. From germline, CDR1 is SGHDT and CDR2 YYEEEE. The CDR3, as DNA: TGTGCCAGCAGCTTGGACAGGGGCCTTCACGAGCAGTACTTC. Translated: CASSLDRGLHEQYF.

The chain employs TRBV6-5 and TRBJ2-1; 7 nucleotides match TRBD1. The CDR3 spans 13 residues. J was trimmed by 9 bases and V by 6 bases; bases with no gene match: 8. The germline V gene has CDR1 MNHEY and CDR2 SVGAGI. Here the CDR3 DNA reads TGTGCCAGCAGCCCGAAGGGGGCCTCTGAGCAGTTCTTC. Residues: CASSPKGASEQFF.

Comment on this clone: Its ends do not fully match the called genes, so a read error is possible. J is TRBJ1-1 and V is TRBV24-1, with D unclear. Germline V gene sequence: CDR1 KGHDR, CDR2 SFDVKD. CDR3 length equals 8 residues. CDR3 residues: CATNPPPF. For the CDR3, the DNA is TGTGCCACCAATCCCCCCCCGTTT.

This clone turned up a few times. V usage is TRBV14 and J usage is TRBJ2-3; D unclear. V was pared by 4 bases and J by 1 base, with 15 bases between. The CDR3 loop spans 16 amino acids. Germline V lookup: CDR1 SGHDN, CDR2 FVKESK. CDR3 in amino acids: CASSPMATYRTDTQYF. The CDR3 DNA reads TGTGCCAGCAGCCCCATGGCAACCTACCGCACAGATACGCAGTATTTT.

This clone was detected once. CDR3 in DNA: TGTGCCAGCAGTTCCCGGGACAGGAGGACTGAGCAGTACTTC. It yields the protein CASSSRDRRTEQYF. This sequence joins TRBV5-4 and TRBJ2-7, with 8 bases lining up with TRBD1. The ends lost 5 bases at V and 7 bases at J; junction bases unmatched: 11. Germline CDR1 reads SGHNT; CDR2 reads YYREEE (reference sequence). This CDR3 has 14 amino acids.

This sequence joins TRBV7-6 and TRBJ1-1; D is unresolved. Germline CDR1 and CDR2: SGHVS and FNYEAQ. V was trimmed by 7 bases and J by 1 base, leaving 13 bases between them. This CDR3 spans 14 amino acids. The CDR3 region has the DNA TGTGCCAGCAACCCAAGTCAGGAGAACACTGAAGCTTTCTTT. It is translated as CASNPSQENTEAFF. The whole variable domain, remainder taken from reference TRBV7-6 and TRBJ1-1, is GAGVSQSPRYKVTKRGQDVALRCDPISGHVSLYWYRQALGQGPEFLTYFNYEAQQDKSGLPNDRFSAERPEGSISTLTIQRTEQRDSAMYRCASNPSQENTEAFFGQGTRLTVV.